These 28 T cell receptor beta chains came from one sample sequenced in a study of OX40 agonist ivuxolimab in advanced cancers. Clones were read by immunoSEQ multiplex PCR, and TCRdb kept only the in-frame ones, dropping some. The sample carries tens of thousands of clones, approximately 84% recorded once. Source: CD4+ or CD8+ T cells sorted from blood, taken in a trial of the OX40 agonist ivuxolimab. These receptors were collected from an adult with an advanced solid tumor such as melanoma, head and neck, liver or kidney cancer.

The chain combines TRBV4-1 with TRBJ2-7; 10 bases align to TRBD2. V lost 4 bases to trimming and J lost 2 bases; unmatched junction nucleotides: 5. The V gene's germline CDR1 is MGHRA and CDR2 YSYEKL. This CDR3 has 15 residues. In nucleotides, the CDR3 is TGCGCCAGCAGCCCTAGCGGGAGATACCCCTACGAGCAGTACTTC. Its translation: CASSPSGRYPYEQYF.

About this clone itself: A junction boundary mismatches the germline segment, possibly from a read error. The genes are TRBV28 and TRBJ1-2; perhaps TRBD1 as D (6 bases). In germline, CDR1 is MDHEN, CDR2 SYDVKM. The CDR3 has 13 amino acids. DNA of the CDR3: TGTGCCAGCAGTTTACTGGACAGCCGCAGGTTCTCCTTC. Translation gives CASSLLDSRRFSF.

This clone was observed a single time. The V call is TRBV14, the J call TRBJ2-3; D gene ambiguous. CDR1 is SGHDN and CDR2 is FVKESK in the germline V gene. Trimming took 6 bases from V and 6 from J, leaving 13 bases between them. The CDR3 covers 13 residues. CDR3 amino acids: CASSPRLGDTQYF. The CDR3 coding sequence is TGTGCCAGCAGTCCTCGGTTGGGGGATACGCAGTATTTT.

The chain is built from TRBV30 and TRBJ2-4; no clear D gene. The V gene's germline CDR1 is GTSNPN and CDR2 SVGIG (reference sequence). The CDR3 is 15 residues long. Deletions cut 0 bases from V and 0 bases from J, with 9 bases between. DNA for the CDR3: TGTGCCTGGAGTGTACGTGGCAGAGCCAAAAACATTCAGTACTTC. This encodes CAWSVRGRAKNIQYF.

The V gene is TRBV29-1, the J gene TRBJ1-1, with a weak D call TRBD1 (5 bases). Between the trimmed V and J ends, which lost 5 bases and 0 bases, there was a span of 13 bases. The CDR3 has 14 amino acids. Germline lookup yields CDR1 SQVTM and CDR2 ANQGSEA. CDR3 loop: CSVYRGGVNTEAFF. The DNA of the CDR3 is TGCAGCGTTTACCGCGGAGGGGTGAACACTGAAGCTTTCTTT.

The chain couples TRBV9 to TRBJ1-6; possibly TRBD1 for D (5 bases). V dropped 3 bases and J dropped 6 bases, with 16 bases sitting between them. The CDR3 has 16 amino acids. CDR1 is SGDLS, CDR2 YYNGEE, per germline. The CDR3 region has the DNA TGTGCCAGCAGCGCTGGAGGGTCTAGGGGTAATTCACCCCTCCACTTT. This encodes CASSAGGSRGNSPLHF.

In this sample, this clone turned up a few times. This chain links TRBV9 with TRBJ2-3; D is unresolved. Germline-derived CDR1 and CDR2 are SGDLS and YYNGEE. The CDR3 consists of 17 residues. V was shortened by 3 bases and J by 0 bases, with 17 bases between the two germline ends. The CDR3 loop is CASSAPWGRPSTDTQYF. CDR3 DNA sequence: TGTGCCAGCAGCGCCCCGTGGGGTCGACCCAGCACAGATACGCAGTATTTT.

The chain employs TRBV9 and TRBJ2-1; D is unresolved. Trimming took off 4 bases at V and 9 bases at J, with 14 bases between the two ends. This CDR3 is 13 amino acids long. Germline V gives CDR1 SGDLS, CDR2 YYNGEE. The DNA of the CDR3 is TGTGCCAGCAGCCCCCCAACGATGGGTGAGCAGTTCTTC. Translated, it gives CASSPPTMGEQFF.

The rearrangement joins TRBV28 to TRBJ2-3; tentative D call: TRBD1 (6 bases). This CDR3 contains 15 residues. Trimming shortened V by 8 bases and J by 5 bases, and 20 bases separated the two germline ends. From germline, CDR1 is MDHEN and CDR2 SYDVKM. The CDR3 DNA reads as TGTGCCAGCGGATCTACAGGGTCTGGGATAGATACGCAGTATTTT. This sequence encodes CASGSTGSGIDTQYF.

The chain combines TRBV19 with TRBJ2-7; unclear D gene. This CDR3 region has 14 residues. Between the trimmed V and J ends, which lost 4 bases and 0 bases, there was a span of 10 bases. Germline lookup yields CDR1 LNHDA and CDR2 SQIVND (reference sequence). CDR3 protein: CASSNPPNSYEQYF. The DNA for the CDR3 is TGTGCCAGTAGTAATCCACCGAACTCCTACGAGCAGTACTTC. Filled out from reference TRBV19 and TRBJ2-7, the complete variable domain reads DGGITQSPKYLFRKEGQNVTLSCEQNLNHDAMYWYRQDPGQGLRLIYYSQIVNDFQKGDIAEGYSVSREKKESFPLTVTSAQKNPTAFYLCASSNPPNSYEQYFGPGTRLTVT.

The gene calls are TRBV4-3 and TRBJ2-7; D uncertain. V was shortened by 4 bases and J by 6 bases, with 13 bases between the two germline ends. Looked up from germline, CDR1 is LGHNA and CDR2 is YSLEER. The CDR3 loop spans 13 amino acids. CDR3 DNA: TGCGCCAGCAGCCCCCGGTTAGGAGCCGAGCAGTACTTC. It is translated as CASSPRLGAEQYF.

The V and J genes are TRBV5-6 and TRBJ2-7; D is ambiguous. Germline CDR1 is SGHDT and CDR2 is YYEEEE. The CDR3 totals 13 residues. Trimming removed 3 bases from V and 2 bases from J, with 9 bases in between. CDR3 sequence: CASSSFGPYEQYF. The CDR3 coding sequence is TGTGCCAGCAGCTCCTTCGGCCCCTACGAGCAGTACTTC.

The CDR3 sequence is CASSPFSGATGQETQYF. In DNA form, the CDR3 reads TGTGCCAGCTCACCCTTTAGCGGGGCGACGGGCCAGGAGACCCAGTACTTC. This chain links TRBV18 with TRBJ2-5, with 8 bases identical to TRBD2. This CDR3 comprises 17 residues. The ends lost 3 bases at V and 5 bases at J; junction bases unmatched: 14. Germline V gene data show CDR1 as KGHSH and CDR2 as LQKENI.

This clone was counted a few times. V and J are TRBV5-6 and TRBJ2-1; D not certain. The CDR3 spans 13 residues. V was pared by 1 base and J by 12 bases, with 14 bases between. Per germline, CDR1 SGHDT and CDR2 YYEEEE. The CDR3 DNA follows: TGTGCCAGCAGCTTGACTCTAAAGGAACCGCAGTTCTTC. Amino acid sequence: CASSLTLKEPQFF.

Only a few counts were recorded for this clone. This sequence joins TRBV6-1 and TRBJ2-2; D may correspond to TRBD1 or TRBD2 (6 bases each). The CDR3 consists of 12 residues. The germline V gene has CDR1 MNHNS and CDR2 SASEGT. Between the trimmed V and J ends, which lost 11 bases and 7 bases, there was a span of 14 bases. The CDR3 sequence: CAAGGRGGELFF. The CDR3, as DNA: TGTGCCGCTGGGGGGCGGGGCGGGGAGCTGTTTTTT.

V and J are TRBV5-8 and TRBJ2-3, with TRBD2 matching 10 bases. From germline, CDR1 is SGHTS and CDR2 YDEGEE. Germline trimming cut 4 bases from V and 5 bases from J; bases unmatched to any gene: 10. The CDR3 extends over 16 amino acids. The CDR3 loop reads CASSPPGLARGDTQYF. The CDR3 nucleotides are TGTGCCAGCAGCCCGCCGGGACTAGCGAGAGGAGATACGCAGTATTTT. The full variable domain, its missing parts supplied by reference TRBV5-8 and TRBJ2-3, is EAGVTQSPTHLIKTRGQQATLRCSPISGHTSVYWYQQALGLGLQFLLWYDEGEERNRGNFPPRFSGRQFPNYSSELNVNALELEDSALYLCASSPPGLARGDTQYFGPGTRLTVL.

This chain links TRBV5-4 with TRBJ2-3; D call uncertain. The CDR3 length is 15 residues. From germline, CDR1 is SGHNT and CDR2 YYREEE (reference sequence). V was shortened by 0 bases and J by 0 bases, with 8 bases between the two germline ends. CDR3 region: CASSLAGRSTDTQYF. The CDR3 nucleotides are TGTGCCAGCAGCTTGGCAGGCAGGAGCACAGATACGCAGTATTTT.

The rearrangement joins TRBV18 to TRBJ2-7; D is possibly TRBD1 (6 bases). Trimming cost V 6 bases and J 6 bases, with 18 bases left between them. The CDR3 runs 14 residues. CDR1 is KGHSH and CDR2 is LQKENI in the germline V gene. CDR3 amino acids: CASSLQGYLSEQYF. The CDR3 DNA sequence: TGTGCCAGCTCTCTACAGGGTTATTTGTCCGAGCAGTACTTC.

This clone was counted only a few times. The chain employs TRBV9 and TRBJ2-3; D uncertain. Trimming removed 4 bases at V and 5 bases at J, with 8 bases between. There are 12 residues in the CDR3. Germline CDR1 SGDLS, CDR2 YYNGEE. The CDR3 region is CASSLDVDTQYF. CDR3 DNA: TGTGCCAGCAGCCTCGATGTAGATACGCAGTATTTT.

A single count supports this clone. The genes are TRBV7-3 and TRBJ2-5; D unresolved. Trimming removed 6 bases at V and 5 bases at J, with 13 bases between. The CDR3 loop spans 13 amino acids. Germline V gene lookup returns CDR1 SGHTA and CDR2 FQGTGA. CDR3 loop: CASSIGELETQYF. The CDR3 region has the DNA TGTGCCAGCAGTATAGGCGAGTTGGAGACCCAGTACTTC. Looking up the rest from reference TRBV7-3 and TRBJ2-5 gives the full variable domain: GAGVSQTPSNKVTEKGKYVELRCDPISGHTALYWYRQSLGQGPEFLIYFQGTGAADDSGLPNDRFFAVRPEGSVSTLKIQRTERGDSAVYLCASSIGELETQYFGPGTRLLVL.

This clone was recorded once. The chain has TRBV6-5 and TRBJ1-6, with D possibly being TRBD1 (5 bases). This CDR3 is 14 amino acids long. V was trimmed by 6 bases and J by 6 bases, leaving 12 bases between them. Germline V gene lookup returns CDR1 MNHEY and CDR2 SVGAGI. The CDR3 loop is CASSRDGGNSPLHF. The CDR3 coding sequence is TGTGCCAGCAGCCGGGACGGGGGTAATTCACCCCTCCACTTT.

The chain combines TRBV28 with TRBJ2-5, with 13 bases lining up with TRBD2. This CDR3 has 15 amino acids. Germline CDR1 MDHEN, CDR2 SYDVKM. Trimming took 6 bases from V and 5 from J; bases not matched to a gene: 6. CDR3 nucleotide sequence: TGTGCCAGCAGCCAACTGACTAGCGGGGGGGAGACCCAGTACTTC. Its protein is CASSQLTSGGETQYF. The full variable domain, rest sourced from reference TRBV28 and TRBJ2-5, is DVKVTQSSRYLVKRTGEKVFLECVQDMDHENMFWYRQDPGLGLRLIYFSYDVKMKEKGDIPEGYSVSREKKERFSLILESASTNQTSMYLCASSQLTSGGETQYFGPGTRLLVL.

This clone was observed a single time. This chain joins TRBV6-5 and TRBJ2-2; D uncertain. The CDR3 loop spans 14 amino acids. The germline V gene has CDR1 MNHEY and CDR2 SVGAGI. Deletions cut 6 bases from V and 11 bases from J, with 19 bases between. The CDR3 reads CASRSPKDPLELFF. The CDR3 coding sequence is TGTGCCAGCAGAAGCCCCAAGGACCCTCTAGAGCTGTTTTTT.

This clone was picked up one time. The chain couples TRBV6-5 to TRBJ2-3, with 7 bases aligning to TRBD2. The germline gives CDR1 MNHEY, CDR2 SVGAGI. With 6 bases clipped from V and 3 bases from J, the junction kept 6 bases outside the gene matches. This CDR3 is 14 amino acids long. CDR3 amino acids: CASRPPGGTDTQYF. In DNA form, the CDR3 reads TGTGCCAGCAGACCGCCCGGGGGGACAGATACGCAGTATTTT.

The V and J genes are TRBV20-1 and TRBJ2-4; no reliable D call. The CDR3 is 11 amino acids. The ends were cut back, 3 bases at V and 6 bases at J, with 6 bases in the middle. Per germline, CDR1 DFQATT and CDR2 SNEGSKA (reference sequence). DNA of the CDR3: TGCAGTGCTAGTCTGGGAAACATTCAGTACTTC. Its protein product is CSASLGNIQYF.

The CDR3 is CASRRGVSSSQETQYF. In DNA form, the CDR3 reads TGTGCCAGCAGGAGAGGGGTCTCCTCTTCACAAGAGACCCAGTACTTC. V gene TRBV2 combines with J gene TRBJ2-5; D assignment may be TRBD1 or TRBD2 (5 bases each). Per germline, CDR1 SNHLY and CDR2 FYNNEI. The CDR3 is 16 residues long. The V end was cut by 6 bases, the J end by 2 bases, with 19 bases between.

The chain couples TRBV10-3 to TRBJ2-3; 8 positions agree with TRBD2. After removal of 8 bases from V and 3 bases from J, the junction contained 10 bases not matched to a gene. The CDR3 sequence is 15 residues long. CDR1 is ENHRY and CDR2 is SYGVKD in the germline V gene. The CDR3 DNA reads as TGTGCCATCGCGCCTCGGGGGGGAAGGACAGATACGCAGTATTTT. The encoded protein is CAIAPRGGRTDTQYF.

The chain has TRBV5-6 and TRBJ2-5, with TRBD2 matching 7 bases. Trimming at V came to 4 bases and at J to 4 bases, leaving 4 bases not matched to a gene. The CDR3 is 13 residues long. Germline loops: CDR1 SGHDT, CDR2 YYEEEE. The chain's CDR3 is CASSRRGRETQYF. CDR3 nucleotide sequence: TGTGCCAGCAGCCGGCGGGGGAGAGAGACCCAGTACTTC.